The rows below give T cell receptor beta chains drawn from one sample of a study of cytomegalovirus exposure and HLA in healthy donors. Measured with immunoSEQ multiplex PCR; TCRdb has only the in-frame clones, and not every one. The sample has more than 95,000 clones; 65% to 85% are singletons. The specimen was PBMCs. These receptors were obtained from a man aged 45-65 years in good health and CMV-seropositive. Each CDR3 is given with its conserved first and last residue. The order of the fields is V gene, J gene, clone size, D gene, CDR3 protein, CDR3 DNA. D genes are given only for firm matches. Part of the rows lack a size; the others show once, few, many or a class for expanded clones.

V: TRBV7-2; J: TRBJ2-2; size: NA; D: TRBD2; CDR3: CASSLASSVTSGRRGELFF; DNA: TGTGCCAGCAGCTTAGCGTCATCGGTTACTAGCGGGAGGAGGGGGGAGCTGTTTTTT
V: TRBV28; J: TRBJ2-1; size: NA; D: NA; CDR3: CASSPGGTPYNEQFF; DNA: TGTGCCAGCAGTCCAGGGGGGACACCCTACAATGAGCAGTTCTTC
V: TRBV27; J: TRBJ2-7; size: once; D: NA; CDR3: CASSFLAGGPYEQYF; DNA: TGTGCCAGCAGTTTTTTAGCAGGAGGTCCCTACGAGCAGTACTTC
V: TRBV19; J: TRBJ1-3; size: NA; D: NA; CDR3: CASSIGTTGNTIYF; DNA: TGTGCCAGTAGTATAGGAACAACTGGAAACACCATATATTTT
V: TRBV18; J: TRBJ2-7; size: NA; D: NA; CDR3: CASSPTPSGYEQYF; DNA: TGTGCCAGCTCACCGACCCCCTCGGGGTACGAGCAGTACTTC
V: TRBV30; J: TRBJ2-7; size: NA; D: TRBD2; CDR3: CAWRTSGTYEQYF; DNA: TGTGCCTGGAGGACTAGCGGTACCTACGAGCAGTACTTC
V: TRBV5-1; J: TRBJ2-2; size: NA; D: NA; CDR3: CASSFNRPTGELFF; DNA: TGCGCCAGCAGCTTCAACAGGCCCACCGGGGAGCTGTTTTTT
V: TRBV7-9; J: TRBJ2-3; size: NA; D: NA; CDR3: CASSPDLGGATDTQYF; DNA: TGTGCCAGCAGCCCAGACCTAGGGGGGGCCACAGATACGCAGTATTTT
V: TRBV27; J: TRBJ2-1; size: NA; D: TRBD1; CDR3: CASSPRSRQGRHNEQFF; DNA: TGTGCCAGCAGTCCTCGATCCCGACAGGGGAGACACAATGAGCAGTTCTTC
V: TRBV25-1; J: TRBJ1-2; size: once; D: TRBD1; CDR3: CASSEYGTDHYGYTF; DNA: TGTGCCAGCAGTGAATACGGGACAGATCACTATGGCTACACCTTC
V: TRBV7-8; J: TRBJ2-2; size: NA; D: NA; CDR3: CASSLEGAANTGELFF; DNA: TGTGCCAGCAGCTTAGAAGGGGCTGCGAACACCGGGGAGCTGTTTTTT
V: TRBV6-5; J: TRBJ1-1; size: NA; D: TRBD1; CDR3: CASRLQGLNTEAFF; DNA: TGTGCCAGCAGGCTACAGGGGTTGAACACTGAAGCTTTCTTT
V: TRBV5-4; J: TRBJ2-1; size: NA; D: NA; CDR3: CASSLGGRSNEQFF; DNA: TGTGCCAGCAGCCTAGGTGGGAGGAGTAATGAGCAGTTCTTC
V: TRBV5-6; J: TRBJ2-1; size: NA; D: TRBD2; CDR3: CASNPGGWGSYNEQFF; DNA: TGTGCCAGCAACCCGGGGGGTTGGGGCTCCTACAATGAGCAGTTCTTC
V: TRBV9; J: TRBJ1-4; size: NA; D: TRBD1; CDR3: CASSVEGAWGEKLFF; DNA: TGTGCCAGCAGCGTAGAGGGGGCCTGGGGGGAAAAACTGTTTTTT
V: TRBV7-2; J: TRBJ2-7; size: NA; D: NA; CDR3: CASNSPLENTYEQYF; DNA: TGTGCCAGCAACTCCCCACTAGAAAACACCTACGAGCAGTACTTC
V: TRBV6-5; J: TRBJ2-5; size: NA; D: NA; CDR3: CASSYMAQETQYF; DNA: TGTGCCAGCAGTTACATGGCCCAAGAGACCCAGTACTTC
V: TRBV2; J: TRBJ2-1; size: NA; D: TRBD2; CDR3: CASSLAGYNEQFF; DNA: TGTGCCAGCAGTCTAGCGGGGTACAATGAGCAGTTCTTC
V: TRBV27; J: TRBJ1-1; size: few; D: NA; CDR3: CASSLMRNTEAFF; DNA: TGTGCCAGCAGTTTAATGAGGAACACTGAAGCTTTCTTT
V: TRBV5-5; J: TRBJ2-1; size: few; D: NA; CDR3: CASSLGSRNEQFF; DNA: TGTGCCAGCAGCTTGGGTTCTCGGAATGAGCAGTTCTTC
V: TRBV19; J: TRBJ2-3; size: NA; D: NA; CDR3: CASSVQESTDTQYF; DNA: TGTGCCAGTAGTGTCCAAGAGAGCACAGATACGCAGTATTTT
V: TRBV5-1; J: TRBJ2-1; size: NA; D: TRBD2; CDR3: CASSLGLAGEQFF; DNA: TGCGCCAGCAGCTTGGGACTAGCTGGTGAGCAGTTCTTC
V: TRBV30; J: TRBJ2-7; size: few; D: TRBD2; CDR3: CAWSYSGTSTYEQYF; DNA: TGTGCCTGGAGTTACAGCGGGACCTCGACCTACGAGCAGTACTTC
V: TRBV5-1; J: TRBJ2-2; size: NA; D: TRBD2; CDR3: CASSLNSGGDTGELFF; DNA: TGCGCCAGCAGCTTGAACAGTGGGGGGGACACCGGGGAGCTGTTTTTT
V: TRBV6-5; J: TRBJ2-5; size: NA; D: NA; CDR3: CASSADSQETQYF; DNA: TGTGCCAGCAGTGCGGACAGTCAAGAGACCCAGTACTTC
V: TRBV4-2; J: TRBJ2-1; size: NA; D: TRBD2; CDR3: CASSQDSGQEDEQFF; DNA: TGTGCCAGCAGCCAAGATAGCGGGCAGGAAGATGAGCAGTTCTTC
V: TRBV9; J: TRBJ2-1; size: NA; D: NA; CDR3: CASSPGVEGGSYNEQFF; DNA: TGTGCCAGCAGCCCAGGTGTAGAGGGAGGCTCCTACAATGAGCAGTTCTTC
V: TRBV14; J: TRBJ2-4; size: NA; D: NA; CDR3: CASSHGAEEKNIQYF; DNA: TGTGCCAGCAGCCATGGGGCAGAAGAGAAAAACATTCAGTACTTC
V: TRBV4-2; J: TRBJ2-3; size: NA; D: TRBD2; CDR3: CASSPGLAGESEQYF; DNA: TGTGCCAGCAGCCCCGGACTAGCGGGAGAGTCTGAGCAGTATTTT
V: TRBV6-1; J: TRBJ1-5; size: NA; D: NA; CDR3: CASSEAHERVRGGQPQHF; DNA: TGTGCCAGCAGTGAAGCCCATGAGAGGGTCCGGGGTGGACAGCCCCAGCATTTT
V: TRBV27; J: TRBJ2-7; size: NA; D: TRBD2; CDR3: CASSSPLAGATYEQYF; DNA: TGTGCCAGCAGTTCCCCACTAGCGGGAGCAACCTACGAGCAGTACTTC
V: TRBV30; J: TRBJ2-7; size: NA; D: NA; CDR3: CAWSNGRDNEQYF; DNA: TGTGCCTGGAGTAACGGCAGGGACAACGAGCAGTACTTC
V: TRBV4-2; J: TRBJ1-1; size: NA; D: NA; CDR3: CASSQDWKGPMNTEAFF; DNA: TGTGCCAGCAGCCAAGATTGGAAGGGGCCTATGAACACTGAAGCTTTCTTT
V: TRBV27; J: TRBJ2-7; size: NA; D: TRBD1; CDR3: CASSPGTGAAYEQYF; DNA: TGTGCCAGCAGTCCTGGGACAGGGGCGGCCTACGAGCAGTACTTC
V: TRBV5-4; J: TRBJ2-1; size: NA; D: TRBD2; CDR3: CASRRSGLASDNEQFF; DNA: TGTGCCAGCAGGCGATCCGGACTAGCGTCGGACAATGAGCAGTTCTTC
V: TRBV5-4; J: TRBJ2-2; size: NA; D: NA; CDR3: CASTHQGRPNTGELFF; DNA: TGTGCCAGCACTCATCAGGGCAGACCGAACACCGGGGAGCTGTTTTTT
V: TRBV5-1; J: TRBJ2-1; size: NA; D: TRBD2; CDR3: CASSLQYAGGHEQFF; DNA: TGCGCCAGCAGCTTGCAGTACGCGGGAGGTCATGAGCAGTTCTTC
V: TRBV10-3; J: TRBJ2-1; size: NA; D: TRBD2; CDR3: CAIAAGGPRYNEQFF; DNA: TGTGCCATCGCGGCGGGAGGGCCCAGGTACAATGAGCAGTTCTTC
V: TRBV2; J: TRBJ1-5; size: NA; D: TRBD1; CDR3: CASSGGQGMYNQPQHF; DNA: TGTGCCAGCAGTGGAGGACAGGGTATGTACAATCAGCCCCAGCATTTT
V: TRBV27; J: TRBJ2-1; size: NA; D: TRBD2; CDR3: CASSLSLPSGNEQFF; DNA: TGTGCCAGCAGTTTATCTCTCCCTAGCGGCAATGAGCAGTTCTTC
V: TRBV15; J: TRBJ2-7; size: NA; D: TRBD1; CDR3: CATSTVGQAPYEQYF; DNA: TGTGCCACCAGCACCGTCGGACAGGCCCCCTACGAGCAGTACTTC
V: TRBV5-8; J: TRBJ2-2; size: NA; D: TRBD1; CDR3: CASSLPGQGSTGELFF; DNA: TGTGCCAGCAGCCTGCCGGGACAGGGTTCCACCGGGGAGCTGTTTTTT
V: TRBV7-9; J: TRBJ2-1; size: NA; D: TRBD2; CDR3: CASSLGLAGGPLGNEQFF; DNA: TGTGCCAGCAGCTTAGGCTTAGCGGGAGGGCCCCTAGGGAATGAGCAGTTCTTC
V: TRBV30; J: TRBJ2-3; size: NA; D: TRBD1; CDR3: CAWTGPGQRTDTQYF; DNA: TGTGCCTGGACCGGTCCGGGACAGCGCACAGATACGCAGTATTTT
V: TRBV30; J: TRBJ1-1; size: few; D: NA; CDR3: CAWTEDRNTEAFF; DNA: TGTGCCTGGACTGAGGACAGGAACACTGAAGCTTTCTTT
V: TRBV7-9; J: TRBJ2-5; size: NA; D: TRBD2; CDR3: CASSPGLAGLQETQYF; DNA: TGTGCCAGCAGCCCAGGACTAGCGGGTCTACAAGAGACCCAGTACTTC
V: TRBV19; J: TRBJ2-7; size: once; D: TRBD2; CDR3: CASSLGLAGVYEQYF; DNA: TGTGCCAGTAGTCTGGGACTAGCGGGAGTCTACGAGCAGTACTTC
V: TRBV18; J: TRBJ1-2; size: NA; D: TRBD1; CDR3: CASSPDRGRYTF; DNA: TGTGCCAGCTCACCTGACAGGGGAAGGTACACCTTC
V: TRBV4-2; J: TRBJ2-7; size: NA; D: TRBD1; CDR3: CASSQVAGQGVTYEQYF; DNA: TGTGCCAGCAGCCAAGTTGCGGGACAGGGTGTGACCTACGAGCAGTACTTC